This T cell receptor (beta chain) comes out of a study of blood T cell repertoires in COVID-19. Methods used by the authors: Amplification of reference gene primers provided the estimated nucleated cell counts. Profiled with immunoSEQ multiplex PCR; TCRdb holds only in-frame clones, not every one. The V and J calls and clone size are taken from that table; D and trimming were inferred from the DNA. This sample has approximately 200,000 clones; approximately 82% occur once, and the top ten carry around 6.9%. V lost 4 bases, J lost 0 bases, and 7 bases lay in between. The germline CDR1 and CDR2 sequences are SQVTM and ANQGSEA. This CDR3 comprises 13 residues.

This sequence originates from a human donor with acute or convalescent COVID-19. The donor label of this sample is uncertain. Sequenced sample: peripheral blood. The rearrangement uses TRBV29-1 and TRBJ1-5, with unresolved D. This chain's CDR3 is CSVVWSSNQPQHF. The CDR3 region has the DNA TGCAGCGTTGTATGGAGTAGCAATCAGCCCCAGCATTTT. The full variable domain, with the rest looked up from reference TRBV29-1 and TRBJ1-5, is SAVISQKPSRDICQRGTSLTIQCQVDSQVTMMFWYRQQPGQSLTLIATANQGSEATYESGFVIDKFPISRPNLTFSTLTVSNMSPEDSSIYLCSVVWSSNQPQHFGDGTRLSIL.